This TCR beta chain was captured in a study of blood T cell repertoires in COVID-19 (TCRdb year 2020). At the level of the whole study: Samples from collaborators originated in the United States, Italy and Spain and spanned both the acute and convalescent phases of COVID-19. Samples were obtained from the ongoing ImmuneRACE study (first 160 participants) and from approximately 1,200 subjects provided by 6 global collaborators. The dataset comprised deeply sampled blood TCRbeta repertoires from subjects exposed to, actively infected with, or recovered from COVID-19. Where available, HLA class I and class II types were taken from metadata supplied by the sample provider and were not determined by assay-based typing. The repertoires were released in a freely available public database meant as a resource for research on the immune response to SARS-CoV-2. Sample metadata almost always included a de-identified subject ID, COVID-19 status, age in years and sex. The prospective study material was composed of cDNA or gDNA derived from T cells, B-cell-depleted T cells, or PBMCs. Broader findings and caveats from the paper: Clinical and demographic metadata were provided uncurated, with the amount varying by source and participant.

Participants in the prospective study were aged roughly 18 to 100 years, lived in 20 to 25 United States geographic areas, and enrolled through a virtual design. In the prospective study, cohorts were assigned on the basis of participant-reported clinical history obtained from a screening survey and a study questionnaire. Recovered participants in ImmuneRACE Cohort 3 were defined as having two consecutive negative NP/OP PCR tests, clearance from a healthcare professional, or resolution of symptoms. In the prospective study, mobile phlebotomists collected whole blood, serum and a nasopharyngeal or oropharyngeal swab from each participant. Over a roughly 2-month period, participants in the prospective study had the option of providing additional blood draws and questionnaires. Before DNA extraction, prospective study blood samples were shipped either frozen or at room temperature. Details on this clone: Its cognate antigen has yet to be identified. No clone much larger than this one lies a single base away; base qualities are absent.

Taken from the germline V gene, the CDR1 and CDR2 loops are KGHSH and LQKENI. Taken from cysteine to phenylalanine, the CDR3 has 16 residues. Kept here is only the CDR3 DNA, which spans 48 bases and is read in frame from base 1. V loses 1 base, J loses 6 bases, and the germline ends lie 16 bases apart. The immunoSEQ Assay, a bias-controlled multiplex PCR, was used to amplify TCRbeta CDR3 regions from genomic DNA. As for the authors' bioinformatics: The number of nucleated cells in each sample was estimated by amplification of reference gene primers within the assay. To quantify the absolute abundance of each unique TCRbeta CDR3 rearrangement, sequence reads were collapsed and filtered. For each sample, productive Simpson clonality was calculated by taking the square root of Simpson's diversity index across productive rearrangements. Drawn from immuneACCESS, this table holds only the in-frame rearrangements with V and J called that TCRdb kept. Clones are partly lost; checked studies trace under half to an unresolved V gene and leave the rest unexplained. V and J calls and clone size are those listed in that table; D and trimming were worked out from the DNA. Here the sample has over 150,000 clones; more than 65% occur a single time. The ten largest account for 7% to 9% of the sample.

The specimen was PBMCs or T cells enriched from blood (not recorded which). The clonotype comes from a man aged 40-49 years who had recovered from COVID-19. The chain employs TRBV18 and TRBJ2-1, and possibly TRBD1, on 6 matching bases. The bases read TGTGCCAGCTCACCACTGGGCCAGGGGATGGGCAATGAGCAGTTCTTC. Translated, it reads CASSPLGQGMGNEQFF.